Below, 20 T cell receptor beta chains from the same sample are listed, as sequenced in a study of blood T cell repertoires in COVID-19 (TCRdb year 2020). Library preparation employed the immunoSEQ multiplex PCR assay. In its TCRdb copy, this immuneACCESS table keeps in-frame sequences only and misses some clones. Where compared with another copy, unresolved V genes explain less than half of these, and the others have no known cause. Within this sample are under 200,000 clones, with approximately 86% of them counted one time only. Of the sample, around 6.5% falls within the top ten clones. Sequenced input: peripheral blood. These receptors originate from a woman older than 75 in a cohort sampled during active or convalescent COVID-19.

This chain joins TRBV7-2 and TRBJ2-7; 10 bases are shared with TRBD2. The germline CDR1 and CDR2 sequences are SGHTA and FQGNSA. Germline trimming cut 0 bases from V and 3 bases from J; bases unmatched to any gene: 8. The CDR3 covers 17 residues. CDR3 sequence reads: CASSLADFSGGGYEQYF. CDR3 DNA sequence: TGTGCCAGCAGCTTAGCAGATTTCAGCGGGGGGGGCTACGAGCAGTACTTC.

The V call is TRBV7-5, the J call TRBJ1-5. TRBV7-5 is recorded as a pseudogene. The CDR3 runs 15 residues. The CDR3 spells CARSPAGRVNQPQHF. The CDR3 nucleotides read TGTGCCAGAAGCCCCGCGGGACGGGTAAATCAGCCCCAGCATTTT.

CDR3 nucleotide sequence: TGTGCTAGTGGTCCTTTTCATGGGGGCCCAGATACGCAGTATTTT. It yields the protein CASGPFHGGPDTQYF. V usage is TRBV12-5 and J usage is TRBJ2-3; TRBD1 is a possible D gene (6 bases). This CDR3 spans 15 amino acids. The germline gives CDR1 LGHNT, CDR2 FRNRAP. Deletions cut 5 bases from V and 4 bases from J, with 16 bases between. The whole variable domain, remainder taken from reference TRBV12-5 and TRBJ2-3, is DARVTQTPRHKVTEMGQEVTMRCQPILGHNTVFWYRQTMMQGLELLAYFRNRAPLDDSGMPKDRFSAEMPDATLATLKIQPSEPRDSAVYFCASGPFHGGPDTQYFGPGTRLTVL.

V and J are TRBV27 and TRBJ2-3; 8 bases line up with TRBD2. The CDR3 consists of 19 residues. V dropped 7 bases and J dropped 6; count of bases not matched to a gene: 24. Germline CDR1 and CDR2: MNHEY and SMNVEV (reference sequence). The CDR3 here is CASIPWNGGADIVLDTQYF. The DNA of the CDR3 is TGTGCCAGCATCCCTTGGAACGGGGGGGCCGATATAGTCTTGGATACGCAGTATTTT.

The rearrangement uses TRBV30 and TRBJ2-7; tentatively, D is TRBD1 (5 bases). The germline V and J ends were trimmed by 1 base and 4 bases, with 20 bases remaining between them. Germline V lookup: CDR1 GTSNPN, CDR2 SVGIG (reference sequence). The length of the CDR3 is 16 residues. The CDR3 spells CAWSGGWGAPSYEQYV. CDR3 coding DNA: TGTGCCTGGAGTGGGGGTTGGGGCGCCCCAAGTTACGAGCAGTACGTC.

The rearrangement links TRBV7-9 to TRBJ1-4; TRBD1 agrees at 7 bases. The CDR3 is 15 amino acids. Germline CDR1 is SEHNR and CDR2 is FQNEAQ (reference sequence). Trimming cost V 5 bases and J 4 bases; bases outside gene matches: 7. This chain's CDR3 is CASSPMTGINEKLFF. CDR3 coding DNA: TGTGCCAGCAGCCCTATGACAGGGATTAATGAAAAACTGTTTTTT.

This clone was detected only once. This chain connects TRBV6-5 to TRBJ1-1, with D tentatively TRBD1 (5 bases). The CDR3 sequence is 14 residues long. CDR1 and CDR2 from the germline V gene are MNHEY and SVGAGI. The germline V and J ends were trimmed by 9 bases and 0 bases, with 14 bases remaining between them. The CDR3 protein is CASSKGLLNTEAFF. DNA of the CDR3: TGTGCCAGTTCCAAGGGACTCCTGAACACTGAAGCTTTCTTT.

J is TRBJ2-5 and V is TRBV6-2 or TRBV6-3, with 7 positions matching TRBD1. Germline V gene data show CDR1 as MNHEY and CDR2 as SVGEGT. There are 15 residues in the CDR3. Trimming at V came to 4 bases and at J to 5 bases, leaving 10 bases not matched to a gene. The CDR3: CASSLNRGTGETQYF. The CDR3 DNA sequence: TGTGCCAGCAGTTTAAACAGGGGAACGGGCGAGACCCAGTACTTC.

The V gene is TRBV7-2, the J gene TRBJ2-3, with TRBD2 identical over 9 bases. CDR1 SGHTA and CDR2 FQGNSA come from the germline V gene. The CDR3 has 16 amino acids. The V gene end was trimmed by 2 bases and the J gene end by 1 base; junction bases not matched to a gene: 4. CDR3 protein: CASSLSSGSRTDTQYF. In DNA form, the CDR3 reads TGTGCCAGCAGCTTAAGTAGCGGGAGTCGCACAGATACGCAGTATTTT.

As regards this clone: Other DNA sequences of this sample code for an identical CDR3. The V and J genes are TRBV7-2 and TRBJ1-2; 7 bases agree with TRBD1. The CDR3 covers 13 residues. J gave up 8 bases and V 5 bases, and 8 bases lay outside the gene matches. Germline loops: CDR1 SGHTA, CDR2 FQGNSA. CDR3 nucleotide sequence: TGTGCCAGCAGCAGTGACAGGGTCGGAGGCTACACCTTC. Its protein is CASSSDRVGGYTF. Filled out from reference TRBV7-2 and TRBJ1-2, the complete variable domain reads GAGVSQSPSNKVTEKGKDVELRCDPISGHTALYWYRQSLGQGLEFLIYFQGNSAPDKSGLPSDRFSAERTGGSVSTLTIQRTQQEDSAVYLCASSSDRVGGYTFGSGTRLTVV.

The CDR3 is CASSSGQTLKTYNEQFF. The CDR3 bases are TGTGCCAGCAGCTCCGGACAGACCTTAAAGACCTACAATGAGCAGTTCTTC. The gene calls are TRBV3-1 (or the pseudogene TRBV3-2) and TRBJ2-1; D may be TRBD1 (6 bases). Germline lookup yields CDR1 LGHDT and CDR2 YNNKEL (reference sequence). Trimming left V 5 bases short and J 2 bases short, with 19 bases between. CDR3 length equals 17 residues.

The genes are TRBV29-1 and TRBJ2-2; 9 nucleotides agree with TRBD2. This CDR3 is 16 amino acids long. V lost 0 bases, J lost 0 bases, and 2 bases stayed unmatched. Germline CDR1 reads SQVTM; CDR2 reads ANQGSEA. The CDR3 loop is CSVEEGTSSNTGELFF. Here the CDR3 DNA reads TGCAGCGTTGAAGAGGGGACTAGCTCGAACACCGGGGAGCTGTTTTTT.

This chain joins TRBV5-1 and TRBJ2-2; 9 bases are shared with TRBD1. Germline V gene sequence: CDR1 SGHRS, CDR2 YFSETQ. The CDR3 covers 15 residues. V shed 5 bases, J shed 5 bases, and the junction held 7 bases outside the gene matches. Written as DNA, the CDR3 is TGCGCCAGCAGACGGAGACAGGGGGAGACCGGGGAGCTGTTTTTT. This encodes CASRRRQGETGELFF.

CDR3 sequence reads: CASSHRQVSTDTQYF. The CDR3 DNA sequence: TGTGCCAGCAGCCATAGGCAGGTTAGCACAGATACGCAGTATTTT. V is TRBV7-9 and J is TRBJ2-3; unclear D gene. V lost 5 bases to trimming and J lost 0 bases, with 12 bases between them. CDR1 is SEHNR and CDR2 is FQNEAQ in the germline V gene (reference sequence). The CDR3 has 15 residues.

CDR3 DNA sequence: TGTGCCACCAACAGGAGGAACACTGAAGCTTTCTTT. Translating it yields CATNRRNTEAFF. This chain joins TRBV6-5 and TRBJ1-1, with D possibly being TRBD1 (5 bases). CDR3 length: 12 amino acids. V lost 10 bases and J 1 base, leaving 10 bases between the germline ends. Germline-derived CDR1 and CDR2 are MNHEY and SVGAGI.

This chain joins TRBV27 and TRBJ1-4; 8 nucleotides agree with TRBD1. The CDR3 is 14 residues long. With 6 bases clipped from V and 8 bases from J, the junction kept 8 bases outside the gene matches. Per germline, CDR1 MNHEY and CDR2 SMNVEV (reference sequence). This chain's CDR3 is CASRGDRRREKLFF. In nucleotides, the CDR3 is TGTGCCAGCAGGGGGGACAGGCGGCGGGAAAAACTGTTTTTT.

V usage is TRBV28 and J usage is TRBJ1-3; TRBD1 is a possible D gene (5 bases). This CDR3 region has 15 residues. The V gene lost 6 bases and the J gene lost 3 bases, with 15 bases spanning the gap. CDR1 is MDHEN and CDR2 is SYDVKM in the germline V gene. Here the CDR3 DNA reads TGTGCCAGCAGGCGGGGCCCTCGACATGGAAACACCATATATTTT. This translates into CASRRGPRHGNTIYF. Filled out from reference TRBV28 and TRBJ1-3, the complete variable domain reads DVKVTQSSRYLVKRTGEKVFLECVQDMDHENMFWYRQDPGLGLRLIYFSYDVKMKEKGDIPEGYSVSREKKERFSLILESASTNQTSMYLCASRRGPRHGNTIYFGEGSWLTVV.

This chain links TRBV6-5 with TRBJ1-4, with 9 bases fitting TRBD1. This CDR3 region has 13 residues. Germline V gene lookup returns CDR1 MNHEY and CDR2 SVGAGI. V was clipped by 10 bases and J by 5 bases; unmatched bases: 5. CDR3 region: CATLDRGNEKLFF. The CDR3 DNA sequence: TGTGCCACCTTGGACAGGGGAAATGAAAAACTGTTTTTT.

The chain couples TRBV6-1 to TRBJ2-3, with D maybe TRBD2 (7 bases). The CDR3 has 18 amino acids. Germline V gene sequence: CDR1 MNHNS, CDR2 SASEGT. V was trimmed by 3 bases and J by 1 base, leaving 20 bases between them. The chain's CDR3 is CASSERGRAVFGTDTQYF. The CDR3 DNA reads TGTGCCAGCAGTGAGCGGGGGCGAGCAGTATTTGGCACAGATACGCAGTATTTT.

The chain combines TRBV7-8 with TRBJ1-2; 11 nucleotides match TRBD1. CDR1 SGHVS and CDR2 FQNEAQ come from the germline V gene. The CDR3 consists of 15 residues. With 5 bases clipped from V and 6 bases from J, the junction kept 8 bases outside the gene matches. The CDR3 DNA is TGTGCCAGCAGCCCTCGGACAGGGGGCACGGATGGCTACACCTTC. This sequence encodes CASSPRTGGTDGYTF.